The 5 T cell receptor beta chains listed next were all sequenced from one sample in a study of regulatory T cells in long-lasting Graves disease. Time point in this sample: newly diagnosed GD, antithyroid drugs for less than 3 months. After RNA was extracted from PBMCs, the TCR library was made from it. With iRepertoire HTBI primers and Arm-PCR of CDR3 regions, TCR beta libraries were built. TCRdb independently ran MiXCR on the multiplex PCR reads; one entry per CDR3 protein. The table has 450,000 to 600,000 distinct CDR3 sequences, roughly 17% seen once. The same sample was also used in a study of T cells in Graves' hyperthyroidism and ophthalmopathy.

Material: peripheral blood mononuclear cells (PBMCs), obtained at new diagnosis, from a patient treated with antithyroid drugs. These receptors came from a man between 40 and 49 years old with Graves disease.

This clonotype came up a few times. The chain carries TRBV12-3 or TRBV12-4 and TRBJ2-1, with TRBD2 matching over 8 bases. The trim removed 3 bases at V and 7 bases at J, leaving 11 bases unmatched. The length of the CDR3 is 16 residues. The CDR3 loop is CASSFTSGMGFNEQFF. CDR3 DNA sequence: TGTGCCAGCAGTTTTACTAGCGGAATGGGGTTTAATGAGCAGTTCTTC.

This clonotype was detected only a few times. The chain is built from TRBV6-1 and TRBJ2-3, with D possibly matching TRBD1 (5 bases). CDR3 length: 15 residues. Germline lookup yields CDR1 MNHNS and CDR2 SASEGT. The V and J ends lost 6 bases and 2 bases respectively, with 15 bases between them. CDR3: CASRRGNHYTDTQYF. Written as DNA, the CDR3 is TGTGCCAGCAGAAGGGGCAACCATTACACAGATACGCAGTATTTT.

The rearrangement joins TRBV27 to TRBJ1-1; 9 nucleotides match TRBD1. CDR3 length: 18 residues. Germline loops: CDR1 MNHEY, CDR2 SMNVEV (reference sequence). V shed 2 bases and J 4 bases; nucleotides not matched to a gene: 14. The CDR3 region is CASSLLVTGGRRSTEAFF. The CDR3, as DNA: TGTGCCAGCAGTTTACTCGTAACAGGGGGCAGACGGAGCACTGAAGCTTTCTTT.

The table lists this clonotype with many counts. The chain has TRBV12-3 or TRBV12-4 and TRBJ1-1, with D possibly being TRBD1 (6 bases). V gave up 11 bases and J gave up 4 bases, with 14 bases separating them. There are 12 residues in the CDR3. CDR3 in DNA: TGTGCCTGGGGTAGGGGGACCACTGAAGCTTTCTTT. This translates into CAWGRGTTEAFF.

The sample holds many counts of this clonotype. The genes are TRBV28 and TRBJ2-5; D is tentatively TRBD1 or TRBD2 (5 bases each). The CDR3 spans 17 residues. The V end was cut by 4 bases, the J end by 3 bases, with 21 bases between. Germline values: CDR1 MDHEN, CDR2 SYDVKM. The CDR3 reads CASSSTTRAWGKETQYF. The CDR3 DNA sequence: TGTGCCAGCAGTTCCACAACCCGGGCCTGGGGGAAAGAGACCCAGTACTTC.